The 9 T cell receptor beta chains below come from one sample, sequenced in a study of blood T cells in healthy people across ages. Sample-barcoded 5' priming and a J-beta primer mix drove a second PCR of 7 to 11 cycles. TCRdb processed the 5' RACE reads anew with MiXCR; each CDR3 protein has one entry. Among approximately 1,000,000 distinct CDR3 sequences listed, under 40% were seen once. Material for sequencing was blood. These receptors were obtained from a man in his late teens or twenties in good health.

There are a few counts of this clonotype. The rearrangement joins TRBV12-3 or TRBV12-4 to TRBJ2-7; D unclear. Trimming left V 5 bases short and J 1 base short, with 6 bases between. This CDR3 spans 12 amino acids. The DNA of the CDR3 is TGTGCCAGCAGTCCAGAGTCCTACGAGCAGTACTTC. Translated, it gives CASSPESYEQYF.

This clonotype has more than one count but fewer than ten. The chain uses TRBV3-1 and TRBJ1-1; D uncertain. CDR3 length equals 13 residues. Trimming removed 7 bases from V and 1 base from J, with 10 bases in between. The germline gives CDR1 LGHDT, CDR2 YNNKEL (reference sequence). The CDR3 spells CASTSSGNTEAFF. In DNA form, the CDR3 reads TGTGCCAGCACCTCGTCGGGGAACACTGAAGCTTTCTTT. Supplemented by reference TRBV3-1 and TRBJ1-1, the full variable domain reads DTAVSQTPKYLVTQMGNDKSIKCEQNLGHDTMYWYKQDSKKFLKIMFSYNNKELIINETVPNRFSPKSPDKAHLNLHINSLELGDSAVYFCASTSSGNTEAFFGQGTRLTVV.

Only one count was recorded for this clonotype. CDR3 coding DNA: TGCGCCAGCAGCGGCCCTCAGCAGGGGAAAACAGATACGCAGTATTTT. It codes for CASSGPQQGKTDTQYF. The chain couples TRBV5-1 to TRBJ2-3; TRBD1 is a possible D gene (6 bases). V lost 4 bases and J lost 3, with 18 bases in between. Germline CDR1 is SGHRS and CDR2 is YFSETQ. The CDR3 is 16 amino acids.

The chain carries TRBV28 and TRBJ2-3; 9 nucleotides align to TRBD1. V shed 5 bases and J 0 bases; nucleotides not matched to a gene: 9. Germline loops: CDR1 MDHEN, CDR2 SYDVKM. The CDR3 length is 17 residues. CDR3 in DNA: TGTGCCAGCAGTAAGGGGGACAGGGCCTATAGCACAGATACGCAGTATTTT. This gives the protein CASSKGDRAYSTDTQYF.

Only a few counts were recorded for this clonotype. V usage is TRBV7-6 and J usage is TRBJ1-4; 8 nucleotides line up with TRBD1. This CDR3 is 16 amino acids long. Germline CDR1 is SGHVS and CDR2 is FNYEAQ. V shed 2 bases and J 3 bases; nucleotides not matched to a gene: 5. The CDR3 region is CASSLRGDRPNEKLFF. Written as DNA, the CDR3 is TGTGCCAGCAGCTTACGCGGGGACAGGCCTAATGAAAAACTGTTTTTT.

The chain recombines TRBV7-8 with TRBJ1-1; weak D call: TRBD1 (6 bases). The germline V and J ends were trimmed by 6 bases and 0 bases, with 14 bases remaining between them. The CDR3 is made up of 15 amino acids. Germline values: CDR1 SGHVS, CDR2 FQNEAQ. In nucleotides, the CDR3 is TGTGCCAGCAGTTCACGCGGACAGATGAACACTGAAGCTTTCTTT. Its protein product is CASSSRGQMNTEAFF.

There are many counts of this clonotype. This chain's CDR3 is CAPWPGQGTDTQYF. As DNA, the CDR3 is TGTGCCCCCTGGCCGGGACAGGGCACAGATACGCAGTATTTT. The V call is TRBV10-3, the J call TRBJ2-3; 8 bases map to TRBD1. The V and J ends lost 11 bases and 1 base, in that order; junction bases with no gene match: 8. Looked up from germline, CDR1 is ENHRY and CDR2 is SYGVKD. The CDR3 covers 14 residues.

The chain joins TRBV9 to TRBJ1-5; tentatively, D is TRBD1 (5 bases). This CDR3 comprises 14 residues. Trimming pared 0 bases from V and 7 bases from J, leaving 11 bases between. The germline V gene encodes CDR1 SGDLS and CDR2 YYNGEE. The CDR3 reads CASSVAGAGQPQHF. The CDR3 region has the DNA TGTGCCAGCAGCGTAGCTGGGGCCGGCCAGCCCCAGCATTTT.

This chain connects TRBV10-3 to TRBJ1-2; 7 nucleotides line up with TRBD1. The CDR3 spans 11 residues. Germline loops: CDR1 ENHRY, CDR2 SYGVKD. The V and J ends lost 8 bases and 8 bases, in that order; junction bases with no gene match: 5. The CDR3 loop is CAIQTGLGYTF. The CDR3 DNA is TGTGCCATCCAGACAGGGCTCGGCTACACCTTC.